This TCR beta chain is drawn from a study of beta chain features in type 1 diabetes. The study, taken as a whole, reports: Type 1 diabetes patients showed a moderate but significant shortening of TCRB CDR3s in all four CD4+ subsets. A pattern of fewer insertions and more deletions at VDJ junctions was seen in type 1 diabetes patients. It was not settled here whether HLA type affects TCRB rearrangement.

Isolated RNA was reverse transcribed in full, so expressed TCRB transcripts were sequenced. Repertoires were generated with immunoSEQ multiplex PCR, while TCRdb's copy carries only in-frame clones and drops some. The repertoire holds approximately 260,000 clones, around 22% seen once, with roughly 0.011% in the top ten. The V gene lost 3 bases and the J gene lost 5 bases, with 6 bases spanning the gap. CDR3 length: 12 residues. Germline V gene lookup returns CDR1 MDHEN and CDR2 SYDVKM. To note about this clone: Its cognate antigen is unknown.

The receptor comes from a woman aged 30 to 39 with type 1 diabetes. Sequenced sample: naive CD4+ T cells from blood. This chain uses TRBV28 with TRBJ2-3; no clear D. CDR3 residues: CASSLARDTQYF. The CDR3 coding sequence is TGTGCCAGCAGTTTGGCACGAGATACGCAGTATTTT.